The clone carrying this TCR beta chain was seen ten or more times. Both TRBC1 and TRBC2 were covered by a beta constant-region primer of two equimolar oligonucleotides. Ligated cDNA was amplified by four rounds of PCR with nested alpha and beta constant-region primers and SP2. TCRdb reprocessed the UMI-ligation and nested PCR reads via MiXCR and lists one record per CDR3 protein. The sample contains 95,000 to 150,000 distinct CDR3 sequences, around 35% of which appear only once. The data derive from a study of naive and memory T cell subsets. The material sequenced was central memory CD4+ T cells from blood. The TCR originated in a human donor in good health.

In DNA, the CDR3 is TGTGCCAGCAGTCTCGCGGGGAAGCAGTACTTC. Its protein product is CASSLAGKQYF. This chain joins TRBV6-2 or TRBV6-3 and TRBJ2-7; a weak D match, TRBD2 (6 bases). The CDR3 totals 11 residues. Germline V lookup: CDR1 MNHEY, CDR2 SVGEGT. V dropped 5 bases and J dropped 8 bases, with 10 bases sitting between them.